This T cell receptor (beta chain) originates from a study of OX40 agonist ivuxolimab in advanced cancers. At the level of the study: Under the entry rules, prior anti-PD-1, anti-PD-L1 or anti-CTLA-4 therapy was allowed, and more than 35% had some.

Study results and caveats: Clonal expansion from baseline to week 6 occurred in both CD4+ and CD8+ T cells. The study found that CD8+ T cells averaged more expanded clones than CD4+.

Of note for this clone: The antigen is not known.

Profiled with immunoSEQ multiplex PCR; TCRdb holds only in-frame clones, not every one. The table shows 81,000 or so clones, with about 89% occurring only once. This CDR3 contains 12 residues. Per the germline V gene, CDR1 is MDHEN and CDR2 is SYDVKM. V was pared by 3 bases and J by 7 bases, with 9 bases between. The sample was CD4+ or CD8+ T cells sorted from blood, taken in a trial of the OX40 agonist ivuxolimab. The rearrangement joins TRBV28 to TRBJ1-2, with D unresolved. The sequence was collected from an adult with an advanced solid tumor such as melanoma, head and neck, liver or kidney cancer. The CDR3 nucleotides are TGTGCCAGCAGTTTCCCGGACGGTGGCTACACCTTC. Residues: CASSFPDGGYTF.